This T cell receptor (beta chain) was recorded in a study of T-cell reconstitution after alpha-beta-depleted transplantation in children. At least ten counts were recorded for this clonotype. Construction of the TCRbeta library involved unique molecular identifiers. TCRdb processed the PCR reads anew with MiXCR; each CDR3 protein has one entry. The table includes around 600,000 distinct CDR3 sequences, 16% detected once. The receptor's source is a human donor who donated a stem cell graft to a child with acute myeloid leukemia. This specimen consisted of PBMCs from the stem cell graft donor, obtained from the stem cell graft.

Written as DNA, the CDR3 is TGCAGTGCTAGAGCTATGCCGGGACTAGCGAAGGGAGCCGAGCAGTACTTC. This gives the protein CSARAMPGLAKGAEQYF. The chain combines TRBV20-1 with TRBJ2-7; 10 bases are shared with TRBD2. Germline CDR1 is DFQATT and CDR2 is SNEGSKA (reference sequence). The length of the CDR3 is 17 residues. With V trimmed by 1 base and J by 6 bases, 15 bases remained unmatched.